This T cell receptor (beta chain) was sequenced in a study of hypomethylating agent response in myelodysplastic syndrome. Method: immunoSEQ multiplex PCR; TCRdb's copy keeps in-frame clones and lacks some. The sample shows approximately 4,200 clones, 84% of them seen only once. A remark on this clone: What it binds is not known.

Study results and caveats: Shared GLIPH2 clusters possibly recognizing novel MDS antigens remain unconfirmed.

The TCR was taken from a human donor with myelodysplastic syndrome. Sequencing used bone marrow, obtained before or after starting hypomethylating agent treatment for myelodysplastic syndrome (not recorded which).

The DNA of the CDR3 is TGCGCCAGCAGCCAACGACAGGGGGTGGGCACTGAAGCTTTCTTT. Its translation is CASSQRQGVGTEAFF. The genes are TRBV5-1 and TRBJ1-1; 9 nucleotides line up with TRBD1. The CDR3 is 15 amino acids. The germline CDR1 and CDR2 sequences are SGHRS and YFSETQ. V dropped 4 bases and J dropped 4; count of bases not matched to a gene: 8.